This is a list of T cell receptor beta chains from one sample in a study of cytomegalovirus exposure and HLA in healthy donors. Measured with immunoSEQ multiplex PCR; TCRdb has only the in-frame clones, and not every one. The sample contains fewer than 130,000 clones, 74% of which appear only once. Material for sequencing was PBMCs. The receptors here all came from a middle-aged man in good health and CMV-seropositive. CDR3s include the opening cysteine and the closing phenylalanine or tryptophan. A D gene is named only where the DNA matches it firmly. Clone size appears in some rows only: once, few, many, or a class for an expanded clone.

>TRBV29-1|few|TRBJ2-3|NA
TGCAGCGTTGCGTTAGCGGAGACAGATACGCAGTATTTT
CSVALAETDTQYF
>TRBV19|NA|TRBJ1-1|NA
TGTGCCAGTAGTATAGCAGCCGGGTCGGGGACTGAAGCTTTCTTT
CASSIAAGSGTEAFF
>TRBV5-1|NA|TRBJ1-2|NA
TGCGCCAGCAGCCCCGGACAGACCTATGGCTACACCTTC
CASSPGQTYGYTF
>TRBV7-6|NA|TRBJ2-1|TRBD2
TGTGCCAGCAGCCCGCGACTAGCGGGGGACCCTTACAATGAGCAGTTCTTC
CASSPRLAGDPYNEQFF
>TRBV5-1|NA|TRBJ1-2|TRBD1
TGCGCCAGCAGCTTGGAGGGGGGACAGGGCATATTCGAAGGCTACACCTTC
CASSLEGGQGIFEGYTF
>TRBV19|NA|TRBJ2-7|NA
TGTGCCAGTAGTATCAACGCGGGACTGGGAGTCAGAGAGCAGTACTTC
CASSINAGLGVREQYF
>TRBV27|NA|TRBJ2-1|NA
TGTGCCAGCAGTTTGGGCACCTACAATGAGCAGTTCTTC
CASSLGTYNEQFF
>TRBV9|NA|TRBJ2-7|TRBD1
TGTGCCAGCAGCGCCGACAGGGGCGAGCAGTACTTC
CASSADRGEQYF
>TRBV7-2|NA|TRBJ1-2|NA
TGTGCCAGCAGCCTCTCGGCGGGATCCCCCTCTCACTTC
CASSLSAGSPSHF
>TRBV27|NA|TRBJ1-2|NA
TGTGCCAGCAGCCGTCGGGGAGGGTTCTATGGCTACACCTTC
CASSRRGGFYGYTF
>TRBV7-2|NA|TRBJ1-1|NA
TGTGCCAGCAGCTTCAGGGGTTCGGGCGAAGCTTTCTTT
CASSFRGSGEAFF
>TRBV30|few|TRBJ1-5|NA
TGTGCCTGGAGTGGACGGTCGACACAGCCCCAGCATTTT
CAWSGRSTQPQHF
>TRBV27|once|TRBJ2-1|TRBD2
TGTGCCAGCAGTTTAGAAGCTAGCGGGGTTTACAATGAGCAGTTCTTC
CASSLEASGVYNEQFF
>TRBV5-4|NA|TRBJ1-6|NA
TGTGCCAGCAGCCCGGAGTTAAACTTCAATTCACCCCTCCACTTT
CASSPELNFNSPLHF
>TRBV28|NA|TRBJ1-2|NA
TGTGCCAGCAGTTTTCAGGGGCCGGATGGCTACACCTTC
CASSFQGPDGYTF
>TRBV2|few|TRBJ2-7|TRBD2
TGTGCCAGTACGGGAGGGCTTACCTACGAGCAGTACTTC
CASTGGLTYEQYF
>TRBV20-1|NA|TRBJ2-7|NA
TGCAGTGCTAGACTAGGCTACGAGCAGTACTTC
CSARLGYEQYF
>TRBV10-3|few|TRBJ2-5|TRBD2
TGTGCCATCAGTGTAAGAGGGGAGGGCGAGACCCAGTACTTC
CAISVRGEGETQYF
>TRBV13|NA|TRBJ2-7|NA
TGTGCCAGCAGCTCGGGAGCCTACGAGCAGTACTTC
CASSSGAYEQYF
>TRBV7-3|once|TRBJ2-5|NA
TGTGCCAGCAGCCGGAGCACTAGTACGCGAGAGACCCAGTACTTC
CASSRSTSTRETQYF
>TRBV5-6|NA|TRBJ2-5|NA
TGTGCCAGCAGCGCCACGGCAGGAGGGAAGGCGACCCAGTACTTC
CASSATAGGKATQYF
>TRBV7-9|once|TRBJ2-7|TRBD1
TGTTCCAGCAGCTTAGATGCGGGACAGGGTTACGAGCAGTACTTC
CSSSLDAGQGYEQYF
>TRBV6-1|NA|TRBJ1-2|NA
TGTGCCAGTCTCCCTTGGCAGTCCTATGGCTACACCTTC
CASLPWQSYGYTF
>TRBV11-2|NA|TRBJ2-5|NA
TGTGCCAGCAGTCGTCAAGAGACCCAGTACTTC
CASSRQETQYF
>TRBV6-5|NA|TRBJ1-1|NA
TGTGCCAGCAGTTACGGGGGCGGGGGCACTGAAGCTTTCTTT
CASSYGGGGTEAFF
>TRBV6-5|NA|TRBJ2-1|TRBD1
TGTGCCAGCAGGCGGACAGGGTACGGGGACAATGAGCAGTTCTTC
CASRRTGYGDNEQFF
>TRBV9|NA|TRBJ2-3|TRBD1
TGTGCCAGCAGCCCACGGGGACAGAGCACAGATACGCAGTATTTT
CASSPRGQSTDTQYF
>TRBV12-5|once|TRBJ2-3|NA
TGTGCTAGTGGTTTAGAGTCACCGGGCACAGATACGCAGTATTTT
CASGLESPGTDTQYF
>TRBV2|once|TRBJ2-5|NA
TGTGCCAGCTGCCTCCAGGGGGGACAAGAGACCCAGTACTTC
CASCLQGGQETQYF
>TRBV5-1|NA|TRBJ1-3|NA
TGCGCCAGCAGCTTGGTTTGGGGAAGGGGGAACACCATATATTTT
CASSLVWGRGNTIYF
>TRBV5-1|NA|TRBJ2-4|TRBD1
TGCGCCAGCAGCTTGACCCCCGGACAGGCAATTTCTATAGCCAAAAACATTCAGTACTTC
CASSLTPGQAISIAKNIQYF
>TRBV18|NA|TRBJ2-5|NA
TGTGCCAGCTCACCGAGGGTGGAGACCCAGTACTTC
CASSPRVETQYF
>TRBV10-3|few|TRBJ2-3|TRBD2
TGTGCCATCAGCCCAGCGGGGGTCACAGATACGCAGTATTTT
CAISPAGVTDTQYF
>TRBV30|NA|TRBJ1-6|NA
TGTGCCTGGAGTGGCCGCAGTGAATCACCCCTCCACTTT
CAWSGRSESPLHF
>TRBV6-5|once|TRBJ1-1|NA
TGTGCCAGCACCACCTCTCTCACTCGGAACACTGAAGCTTTCTTT
CASTTSLTRNTEAFF
>TRBV9|few|TRBJ2-5|TRBD2
TGTGCCAGCAGCGCACAACCGGGACTAGCGGGAGAGACCCAGTACTTC
CASSAQPGLAGETQYF
>TRBV5-1|NA|TRBJ2-2|NA
TGCGCCAGCACCCTGACCGGGGGATACACCGGGGAGCTGTTTTTT
CASTLTGGYTGELFF
>TRBV4-1|NA|TRBJ1-5|NA
TGCGCCAGCAGCCAGAGGGACTCTAATCAGCCCCAGCATTTT
CASSQRDSNQPQHF
>TRBV5-4|once|TRBJ2-2|NA
TGTGCCTCCAACTCCGGGTCAATCACCGGGGAGCTGTTTTTT
CASNSGSITGELFF
>TRBV19|NA|TRBJ2-7|TRBD2
TGTGCCAGTAGTATGAGGGGCCTAGCGGGAGCATTGTTGAGCGAGCAGTACTTC
CASSMRGLAGALLSEQYF
>TRBV12-5|few|TRBJ1-3|NA
TGTGCTAGTGGTTTGTCGGGTGGAAACACCATATATTTT
CASGLSGGNTIYF